These T cell receptor beta chains were read from a single sample in a study of blood T cells in healthy people across ages. Using its own MiXCR run on the 5' RACE reads, TCRdb lists one record per CDR3 protein. Here the sample spans 1.5 million to 2 million distinct CDR3 sequences, roughly 52% being singletons. The sequenced material came from blood. These receptors were obtained from a woman aged 40 to 55 in good health. Both conserved end residues are part of each CDR3. Fields, in order: clone size, J gene, V gene, D gene, CDR3 DNA, CDR3 protein. The D gene is left open where the match is weak. Clone size is shown for a subset of rows, as once, few, many or a class of expanded clone.

NA	TRBJ2-2	TRBV27	NA	TGTGCCAGCAGTTTAGTCTCGAGGCAGCCAGACACCGGGGAGCTGTTTTTT	CASSLVSRQPDTGELFF
NA	TRBJ1-2	TRBV29-1	NA	TGCAGCGGCCTTACTAACTATGGCTACACCTTC	CSGLTNYGYTF
few	TRBJ2-3	TRBV29-1	NA	TGCAGCGCATACAGACTAGTCGGGCTATCTGATACGCAGTATTTT	CSAYRLVGLSDTQYF
NA	TRBJ2-5	TRBV25-1	NA	TGTGCCAGCAGTGAAAAAGGGGTAATGGAGACCCAGTACTTC	CASSEKGVMETQYF
NA	TRBJ1-5	TRBV7-9	TRBD1	TGTGCCAGCAGCCATTATACTGACAGGGGAAACCAGCCCCAGCATTTT	CASSHYTDRGNQPQHF
few	TRBJ1-4	TRBV7-6	NA	TGTGCCAGCAGCCCCGATTTTACTAATGAAAAACTGTTTTTT	CASSPDFTNEKLFF
NA	TRBJ2-5	TRBV6-5	TRBD1	TGTGCCAGCAGTTACACCCTCCCCGGGACAGGGGGTCAAGAGACCCAGTACTTC	CASSYTLPGTGGQETQYF
NA	TRBJ2-7	TRBV18	TRBD1	TGTGCCAGCTCAGCGACAGGGGTTGGGCCTCACGAGCAGTACTTC	CASSATGVGPHEQYF
NA	TRBJ1-2	TRBV27	TRBD1	TGTGCCAGCAGGATCGGGACAGGCTATGGCTACACCTTC	CASRIGTGYGYTF
few	TRBJ1-2	TRBV6-5	NA	TGTGCCAGCACCGAAAATCCGGCGGCGCGGGGGGGCTACACCTTC	CASTENPAARGGYTF